The present T cell receptor beta chain was sequenced within a study of response to subunit inactivated influenza vaccine. Study-wide points: The authors put forward the suggestion that each seasonal influenza vaccination may bring in only a limited number of new T cells.

Turning to this clonotype: The target antigen is unknown.

TCRdb re-derived calls from the RT-PCR reads in MiXCR, one entry per CDR3 protein. Of more than 450,000 distinct CDR3 sequences listed, 7.6% are singletons. The CDR3 is 19 amino acids. The germline V gene encodes CDR1 DFQATT and CDR2 SNEGSKA (reference sequence). The trim removed 0 bases at V and 4 bases at J, leaving 16 bases unmatched. The clonotype comes from a man aged 50-75 years who received an inactivated influenza vaccine. This chain connects TRBV20-1 to TRBJ2-3; 10 bases are a match to TRBD2. The sample was PBMCs from blood, taken less than 30 months after vaccination. CDR3: CSAREHFPSLAGPSDTQYF. CDR3 in DNA: TGCAGTGCTAGAGAGCACTTCCCATCACTAGCGGGACCCTCAGATACGCAGTATTTT.